This T cell receptor (beta chain) was found in a study of neurological immune-mediated disorders. General observations from the study: The most TCR clonal expansion was seen in HTLV-1-associated myelopathy, whereas the least was seen in multiple sclerosis, below the level in healthy controls.

In germline, CDR1 is SGHRS, CDR2 YFSETQ. The trim removed 3 bases at V and 5 bases at J, leaving 7 bases unmatched. This CDR3 has 15 amino acids. The cDNA was synthesized by means of template-switch 5'RACE, which was carried out with 10-nucleotide random UMIs. MiXCR was run by TCRdb on the 5' RACE reads, yielding one entry per CDR3 protein. The sample lists 75,000 to 95,000 distinct CDR3 sequences, more than 15% occurring once. Note on this clonotype: What it recognizes is unknown.

It was from 2 million PBMCs stored at -80 C that the unsorted libraries were obtained. The J gene is TRBJ2-1, the V gene TRBV5-1; 8 bases are shared with TRBD1. The receptor's source is a woman aged 40 to 50 in good health. Sequencing was carried out using PBMCs. CDR3 residues: CASSSGQGPNNEQFF. CDR3 nucleotide sequence: TGCGCCAGCAGCTCCGGACAGGGACCTAACAATGAGCAGTTCTTC.